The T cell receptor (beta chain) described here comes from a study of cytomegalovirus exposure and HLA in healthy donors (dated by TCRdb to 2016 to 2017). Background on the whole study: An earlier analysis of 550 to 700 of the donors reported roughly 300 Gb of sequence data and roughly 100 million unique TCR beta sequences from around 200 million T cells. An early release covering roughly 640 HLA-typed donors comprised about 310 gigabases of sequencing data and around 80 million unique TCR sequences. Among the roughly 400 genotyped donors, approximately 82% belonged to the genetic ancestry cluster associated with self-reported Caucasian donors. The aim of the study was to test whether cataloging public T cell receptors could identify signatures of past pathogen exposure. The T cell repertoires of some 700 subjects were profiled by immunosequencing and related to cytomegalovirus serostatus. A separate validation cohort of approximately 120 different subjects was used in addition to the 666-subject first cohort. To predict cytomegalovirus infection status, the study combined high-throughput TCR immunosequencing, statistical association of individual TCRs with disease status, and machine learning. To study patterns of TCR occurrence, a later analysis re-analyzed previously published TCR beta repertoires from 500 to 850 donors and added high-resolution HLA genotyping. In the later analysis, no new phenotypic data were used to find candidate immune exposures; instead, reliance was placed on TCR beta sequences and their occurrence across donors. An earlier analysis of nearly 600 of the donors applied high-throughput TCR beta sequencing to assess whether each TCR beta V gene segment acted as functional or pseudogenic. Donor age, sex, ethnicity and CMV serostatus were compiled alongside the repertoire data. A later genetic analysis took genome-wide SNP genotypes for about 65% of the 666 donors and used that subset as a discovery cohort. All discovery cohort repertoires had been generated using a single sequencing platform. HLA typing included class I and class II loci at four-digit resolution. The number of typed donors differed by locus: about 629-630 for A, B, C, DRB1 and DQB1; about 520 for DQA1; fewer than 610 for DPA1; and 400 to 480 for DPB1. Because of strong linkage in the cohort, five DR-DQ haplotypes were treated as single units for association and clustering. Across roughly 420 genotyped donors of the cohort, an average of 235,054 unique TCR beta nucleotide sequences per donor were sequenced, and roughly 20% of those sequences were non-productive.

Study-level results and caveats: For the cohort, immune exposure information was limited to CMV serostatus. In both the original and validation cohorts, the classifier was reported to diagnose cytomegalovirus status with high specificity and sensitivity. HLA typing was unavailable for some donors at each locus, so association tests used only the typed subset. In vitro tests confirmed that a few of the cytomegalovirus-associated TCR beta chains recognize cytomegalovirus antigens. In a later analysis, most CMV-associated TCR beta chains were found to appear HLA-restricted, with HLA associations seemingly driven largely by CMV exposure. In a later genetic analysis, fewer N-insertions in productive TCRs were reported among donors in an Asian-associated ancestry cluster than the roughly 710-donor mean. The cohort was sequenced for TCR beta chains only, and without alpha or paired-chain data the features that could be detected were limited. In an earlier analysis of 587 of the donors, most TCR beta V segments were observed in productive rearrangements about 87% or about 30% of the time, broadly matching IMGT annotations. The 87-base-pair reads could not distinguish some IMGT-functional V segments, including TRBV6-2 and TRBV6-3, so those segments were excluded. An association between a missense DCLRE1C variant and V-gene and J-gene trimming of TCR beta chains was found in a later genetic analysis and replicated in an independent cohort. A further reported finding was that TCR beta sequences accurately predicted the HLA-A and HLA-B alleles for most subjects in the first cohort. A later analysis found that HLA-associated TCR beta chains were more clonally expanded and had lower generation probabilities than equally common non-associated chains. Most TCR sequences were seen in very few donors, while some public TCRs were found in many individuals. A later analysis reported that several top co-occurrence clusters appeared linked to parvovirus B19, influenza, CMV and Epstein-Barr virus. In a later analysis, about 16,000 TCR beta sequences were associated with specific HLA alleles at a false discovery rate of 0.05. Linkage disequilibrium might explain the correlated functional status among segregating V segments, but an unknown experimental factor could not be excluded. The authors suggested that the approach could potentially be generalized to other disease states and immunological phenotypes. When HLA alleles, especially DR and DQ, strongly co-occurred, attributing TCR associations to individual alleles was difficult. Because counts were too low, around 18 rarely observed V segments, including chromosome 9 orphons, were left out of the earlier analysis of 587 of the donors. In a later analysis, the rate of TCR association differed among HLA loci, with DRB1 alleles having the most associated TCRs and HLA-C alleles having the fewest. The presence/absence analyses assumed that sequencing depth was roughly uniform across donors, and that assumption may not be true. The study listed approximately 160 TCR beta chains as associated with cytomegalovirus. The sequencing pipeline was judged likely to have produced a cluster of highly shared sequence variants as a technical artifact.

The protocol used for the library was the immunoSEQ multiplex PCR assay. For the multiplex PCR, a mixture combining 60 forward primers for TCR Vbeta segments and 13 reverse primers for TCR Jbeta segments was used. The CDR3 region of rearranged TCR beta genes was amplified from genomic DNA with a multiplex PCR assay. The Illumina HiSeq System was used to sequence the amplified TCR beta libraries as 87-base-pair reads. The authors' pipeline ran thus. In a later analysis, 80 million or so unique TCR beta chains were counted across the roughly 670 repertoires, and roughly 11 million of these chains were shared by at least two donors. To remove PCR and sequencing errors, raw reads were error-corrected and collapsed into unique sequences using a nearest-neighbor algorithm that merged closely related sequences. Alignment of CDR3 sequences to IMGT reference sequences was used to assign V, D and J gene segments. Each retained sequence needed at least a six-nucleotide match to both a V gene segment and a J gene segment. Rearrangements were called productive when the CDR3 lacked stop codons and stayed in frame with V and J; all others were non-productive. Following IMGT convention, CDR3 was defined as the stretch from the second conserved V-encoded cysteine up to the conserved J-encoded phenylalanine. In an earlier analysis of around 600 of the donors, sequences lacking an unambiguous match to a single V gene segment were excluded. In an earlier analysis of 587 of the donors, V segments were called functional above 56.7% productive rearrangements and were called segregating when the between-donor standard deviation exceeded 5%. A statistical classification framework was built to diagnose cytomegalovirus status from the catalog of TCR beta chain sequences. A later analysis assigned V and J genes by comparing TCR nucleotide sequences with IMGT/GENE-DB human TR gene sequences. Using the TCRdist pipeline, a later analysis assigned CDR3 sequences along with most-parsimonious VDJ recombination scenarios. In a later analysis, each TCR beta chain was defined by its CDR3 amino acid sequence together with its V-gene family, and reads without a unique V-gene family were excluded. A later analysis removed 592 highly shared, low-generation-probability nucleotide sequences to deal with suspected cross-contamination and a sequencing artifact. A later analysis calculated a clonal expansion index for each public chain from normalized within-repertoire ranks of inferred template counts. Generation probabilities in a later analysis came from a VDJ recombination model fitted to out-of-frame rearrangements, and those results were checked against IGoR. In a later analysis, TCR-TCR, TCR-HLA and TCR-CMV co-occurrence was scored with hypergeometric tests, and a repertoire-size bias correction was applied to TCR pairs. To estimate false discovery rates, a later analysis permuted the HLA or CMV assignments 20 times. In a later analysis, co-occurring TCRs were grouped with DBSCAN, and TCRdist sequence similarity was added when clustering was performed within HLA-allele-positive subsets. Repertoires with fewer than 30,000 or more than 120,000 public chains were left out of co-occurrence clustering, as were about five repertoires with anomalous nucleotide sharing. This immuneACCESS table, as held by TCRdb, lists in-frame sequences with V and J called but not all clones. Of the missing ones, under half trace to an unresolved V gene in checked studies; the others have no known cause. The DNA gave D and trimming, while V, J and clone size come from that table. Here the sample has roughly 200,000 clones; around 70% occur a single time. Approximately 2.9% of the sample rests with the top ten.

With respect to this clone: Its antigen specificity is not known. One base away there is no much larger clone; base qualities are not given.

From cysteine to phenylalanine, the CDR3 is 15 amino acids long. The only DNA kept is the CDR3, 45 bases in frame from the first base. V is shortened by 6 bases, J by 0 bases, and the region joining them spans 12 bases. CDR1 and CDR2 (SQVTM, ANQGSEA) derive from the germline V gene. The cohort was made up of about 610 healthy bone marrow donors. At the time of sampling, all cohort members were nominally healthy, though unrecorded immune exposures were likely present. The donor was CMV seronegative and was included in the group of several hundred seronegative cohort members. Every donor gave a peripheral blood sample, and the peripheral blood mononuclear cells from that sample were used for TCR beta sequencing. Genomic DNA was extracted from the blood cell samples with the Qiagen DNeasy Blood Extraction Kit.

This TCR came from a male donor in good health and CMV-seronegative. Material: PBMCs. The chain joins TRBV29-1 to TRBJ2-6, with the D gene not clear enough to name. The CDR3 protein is CSVLGTSSGANVLTF. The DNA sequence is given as TGCAGCGTCTTGGGCACCAGCTCTGGGGCCAACGTCCTGACTTTC. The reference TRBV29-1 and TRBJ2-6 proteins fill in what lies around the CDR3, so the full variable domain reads SAVISQKPSRDICQRGTSLTIQCQVDSQVTMMFWYRQQPGQSLTLIATANQGSEATYESGFVIDKFPISRPNLTFSTLTVSNMSPEDSSIYLCSVLGTSSGANVLTFGAGSRLTVL.